This passage covers 10 T cell receptor beta chains from one sample sequenced in a study of Graves' ophthalmopathy and Graves' hyperthyroidism. Amplified TCR beta CDR3 regions were obtained using RNA transcripts as template. A first-round RT-PCR used HTBI primers, followed by a second-round multiplex PCR. TCRdb used MiXCR to reprocess the multiplex PCR reads, holding one entry per CDR3 protein. The data show about 400,000 distinct CDR3 sequences, roughly 21% seen once. Sequenced material: peripheral blood. The receptor source for this set is a young woman with stable Graves' hyperthyroidism.

Worth noting for this clonotype: A much larger clone sits a single nucleotide away, making a read error possible. V and J are TRBV2 and TRBJ1-6, with a possible D match to TRBD1 (5 bases). The CDR3 extends over 18 amino acids. Germline V gene sequence: CDR1 SNHLY, CDR2 FYNNEI. V was pared by 5 bases and J by 0 bases, with 17 bases between. The CDR3 DNA reads TGTGCCAGCAGTTATCCCCGGGACCAAAGCTCCTATAATTCACCCCTCCACTTT. Amino acids: CASSYPRDQSSYNSPLHF.

At least ten counts were recorded for this clonotype. This sequence joins TRBV20-1 and TRBJ2-1; D ambiguous. The germline CDR1 and CDR2 sequences are DFQATT and SNEGSKA (reference sequence). V was trimmed by 0 bases and J by 0 bases, leaving 9 bases between them. The CDR3 is 15 amino acids. The CDR3 protein is CSARDMRSSYNEQFF. CDR3 DNA sequence: TGCAGTGCTAGAGATATGCGGAGCTCCTACAATGAGCAGTTCTTC.

This clonotype was detected ten times or more. The J gene is TRBJ2-7, the V gene TRBV12-3 or TRBV12-4; 8 bases fit TRBD2. After removal of 6 bases from V and 3 bases from J, the junction contained 7 bases not matched to a gene. The CDR3 loop spans 14 amino acids. CDR3 DNA sequence: TGTGCCAGCAGCTCAGCGGGAGAGGGCTACGAGCAGTACTTC. It yields the protein CASSSAGEGYEQYF.

J is TRBJ1-2 and V is TRBV6-1, with 8 bases identical to TRBD1. The CDR3 loop spans 13 amino acids. V lost 7 bases and J lost 8; bases outside the gene matches: 9. In germline, CDR1 is MNHNS, CDR2 SASEGT. CDR3 protein: CASTVNRGEGYTF. The CDR3 nucleotides are TGTGCCAGCACTGTTAACAGGGGGGAAGGCTACACCTTC.

This clonotype was recorded many times. Here the CDR3 reads CASMLSTGPGELFF. The CDR3 nucleotides read TGTGCCAGCATGTTAAGTACAGGGCCCGGGGAGCTGTTTTTT. The V gene is TRBV6-5, the J gene TRBJ2-2; the D gene is possibly TRBD1 (6 bases). CDR3 length: 14 residues. The V gene's germline CDR1 is MNHEY and CDR2 SVGAGI. With 7 bases removed from V and 6 bases from J, the gap between germline ends came to 15 bases.

This clonotype came up many times. V usage is TRBV12-3 or TRBV12-4 and J usage is TRBJ1-1; unclear D gene. V was clipped by 6 bases and J by 4 bases, with 15 bases between them. The CDR3 has 14 residues. CDR3 DNA: TGTGCCAGCAGCTATCGGGAGAGAGGCACTGAAGCTTTCTTT. It specifies CASSYRERGTEAFF.

This clonotype was seen many times. The chain has TRBV6-5 and TRBJ1-2, with D uncertain. Germline CDR1 and CDR2: MNHEY and SVGAGI. V lost 0 bases and J 4 bases, leaving 6 bases between the germline ends. There are 13 residues in the CDR3. CDR3 DNA: TGTGCCAGCAGTTACTCGGCAGGCTATGGCTACACCTTC. Its protein product is CASSYSAGYGYTF.

This clonotype was seen many times. This chain links TRBV11-2 with TRBJ2-7; 8 bases are shared with TRBD1. From germline, CDR1 is SGHAT and CDR2 FQNNGV. This CDR3 is 14 amino acids long. The junction had 8 bases not matched to a gene; V was cut back by 5 bases and J by 5 bases. Here the CDR3 reads CASSHGQGSDEQYF. The DNA of the CDR3 is TGTGCCAGCAGCCATGGACAGGGAAGTGACGAGCAGTACTTC.

As to this clonotype: A single base separates this from a much larger clone, so it may be a read error. This rearrangement joins TRBV7-9 to TRBJ2-4; TRBD1 matches 7 bases. The V gene end was trimmed by 4 bases and the J gene end by 14 bases; junction bases not matched to a gene: 17. Germline V lookup: CDR1 SEHNR, CDR2 FQNEAQ (reference sequence). This CDR3 has 15 amino acids. CDR3 sequence reads: CASSYQPTGKGIKYF. DNA for the CDR3: TGTGCCAGCAGCTACCAGCCGACAGGGAAGGGGATCAAGTACTTC. Full variable domain (missing parts from reference TRBV7-9 and TRBJ2-4): DTGVSQNPRHKITKRGQNVTFRCDPISEHNRLYWYRQTLGQGPEFLTYFQNEAQLEKSRLLSDRFSAERPKGSFSTLEIQRTEQGDSAMYLCASSYQPTGKGIKYFGAGTRLSVL.

This clonotype appeared many times. The V call is TRBV28, the J call TRBJ2-7; D is tentatively TRBD1 or TRBD2 (5 bases each). This CDR3 spans 16 amino acids. V lost 3 bases to trimming and J lost 0 bases, with 15 bases between them. Germline V lookup: CDR1 MDHEN, CDR2 SYDVKM. The DNA for the CDR3 is TGTGCCAGCAGTTTCTTCCGGGACCGGAGCTCCTACGAGCAGTACTTC. Translation gives CASSFFRDRSSYEQYF.